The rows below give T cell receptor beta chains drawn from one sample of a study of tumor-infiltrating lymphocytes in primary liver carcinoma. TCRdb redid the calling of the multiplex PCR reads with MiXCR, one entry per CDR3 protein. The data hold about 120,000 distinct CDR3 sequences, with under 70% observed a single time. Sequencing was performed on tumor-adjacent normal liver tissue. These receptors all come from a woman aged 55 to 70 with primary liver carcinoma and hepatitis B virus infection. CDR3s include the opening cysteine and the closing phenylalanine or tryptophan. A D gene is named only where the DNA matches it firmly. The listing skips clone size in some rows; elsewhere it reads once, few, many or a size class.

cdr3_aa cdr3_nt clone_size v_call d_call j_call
CSIAYRYDTEAFF TGCAGCATTGCTTACAGGTACGACACTGAAGCTTTCTTT . TRBV29-1 . TRBJ1-1
CANSLIGQISYEQYF TGCGCCAACAGCTTAATTGGACAGATCTCCTACGAGCAGTACTTC few TRBV5-1 . TRBJ2-7
CASSQRQSYGYTF TGTGCCAGCAGCCAAAGACAGTCCTATGGCTACACCTTC many TRBV14 . TRBJ1-2
CASSEAAGTGGTEALF TGTGCCAGCAGTGAAGCAGCCGGGACAGGGGGCACTGAAGCTTTATTT . TRBV6-1 TRBD1 TRBJ1-1
CASTDVAGHEQFF TGTGCCAGCACCGATGTAGCGGGACACGAGCAGTTCTTC . TRBV12-3/TRBV12-4 TRBD2 TRBJ2-1
CASSPLLAGCRNEQLF TGTGCCAGCAGTCCTCTGTTAGCGGGATGTAGGAATGAGCAGTTATTC . TRBV6-5 TRBD2 TRBJ2-1
CSVGGGLDINEQFF TGCAGCGTTGGTGGGGGACTAGACATCAATGAGCAGTTCTTC . TRBV29-1 TRBD2 TRBJ2-1
CASSLIPEPGAQYF TGTGCCAGCAGCTTAATTCCGGAACCAGGGGCCCAATACTTC . TRBV11-2 . TRBJ2-5
CASSYWTGNTGELFF TGTGCCAGCAGCTATTGGACAGGGAACACCGGGGAGCTGTTTTTT many TRBV5-5 TRBD1 TRBJ2-2
CASSQTDSSEAFF TGTGCCAGCAGCCAGACTGACTCATCTGAAGCTTTCTTT . TRBV11-1 . TRBJ1-1
CSVDRSRGEASF TGCAGCGTTGATCGGAGTAGAGGGGAAGCTTCCTTT . TRBV29-1 . TRBJ1-1
CATPEDNEQFF TGTGCCACCCCGGAGGACAATGAGCAGTTCTTC many TRBV2 . TRBJ2-1
CAWNARGSDTQYF TGTGCCTGGAATGCCAGGGGGTCAGATACGCAGTATTTT . TRBV30 TRBD1 TRBJ2-3
CVSRPPREGVPYF TGTGTCAGCAGACCCCCCAGGGAAGGTGTTCCGTACTTC . TRBV28 . TRBJ2-7
CSVMYSGILNAEAFF TGCAGCGTTATGTATTCCGGGATATTAAATGCTGAAGCTTTCTTT once TRBV29-1 . TRBJ1-1
CASSFGGTIQDKALHF TGCGCCAGCAGCTTTGGAGGGACTATCCAAGATAAGGCCCTCCACTTT many TRBV5-1 . TRBJ1-6
CASKVLGGAGVEETQCF TGTGCCAGCAAGGTCCTAGGCGGGGCGGGAGTAGAGGAGACCCAGTGCTTC . TRBV6-1 TRBD2 TRBJ2-5
CATSDSSGSSRSYNEQFF TGTGCCACCAGTGATTCTAGCGGGAGTAGTAGGTCCTACAATGAGCAGTTCTTC many TRBV24-1 TRBD2 TRBJ2-1
CASNQTSAVYNEQFF TGTGCCAGCAACCAGACTAGCGCAGTTTACAATGAGCAGTTCTTT once TRBV11-3 TRBD2 TRBJ2-1
CASRQLTGISYEQYF TGCGCCAGCCGCCAACTCACAGGGATTTCATACGAGCAGTACTTC . TRBV4-1 . TRBJ2-7
CAGGTSRANILTF TGTGCCGGAGGGACCTCTAGGGCCAACATCCTGACTTTC . TRBV6-5 . TRBJ2-6
CASSLHPRDYNEQFF TGTGCCAGCAGCTTACACCCCAGAGACTACAATGAGCAGTTCTTC . TRBV11-2 . TRBJ2-1
CASRGQEHDSYNEQFF TGTGCCAGCAGGGGACAGGAGCACGACTCCTACAATGAGCAGTTCTTC . TRBV6-1 TRBD1 TRBJ2-1
CASNQNRGRSNQPQHF TGTGCCAGCAACCAGAACAGGGGTAGGAGCAATCAGCCACAGCATTTT . TRBV5-5 TRBD1 TRBJ1-5
CAGSLATGAGYEQYF TGTGCCGGCAGCTTGGCGACCGGAGCGGGCTACGAGCAGTACTTC . TRBV5-4 . TRBJ2-7
CASSEAKARLDTEAFF TGTGCCAGCAGTGAAGCGAAGGCGAGGCTGGACACTGAAGCTTTCTTT medium-sized TRBV6-1 . TRBJ1-1